The rows below give T cell receptor beta chains drawn from one sample of a study of blood T cell repertoires in COVID-19. Method: immunoSEQ multiplex PCR; TCRdb's copy keeps in-frame clones and lacks some. The table includes more than 25,000 clones, around 80% detected once. The sequencing input was peripheral blood. These receptors all stem from a woman of 80 years or more with acute or convalescent COVID-19. Each CDR3 is given with its conserved first and last residue. The D gene is left open where the match is weak. Clone size is not always given. Where it is, it says once, few, many or a class for expanded clones.

D gene: .
clone size: .
J gene: TRBJ2-5
V gene: TRBV6-8
CDR3 DNA: TGTGCCAGCAAGGAAGCTAGCGTTGAGACCCAGTACTTC
CDR3 protein: CASKEASVETQYF

D gene: TRBD1
clone size: .
J gene: TRBJ1-5
V gene: TRBV5-1
CDR3 DNA: TGCGCCAGCAGCTTGACCGGGACAGGGGGCGTGGAGCCCCAGCATTTT
CDR3 protein: CASSLTGTGGVEPQHF

D gene: .
clone size: .
J gene: TRBJ1-4
V gene: TRBV10-1
CDR3 DNA: TGCGCCAGCAGTGGACAGGCCCCTTGGTGGAGTGAAAAACTGTTTTTT
CDR3 protein: CASSGQAPWWSEKLFF

D gene: .
clone size: few
J gene: TRBJ2-2
V gene: TRBV12-3/TRBV12-4
CDR3 DNA: TGTGCCAGCAGTGGGAGGCCCACCGGGGAGCTGTTTTTT
CDR3 protein: CASSGRPTGELFF

D gene: .
clone size: .
J gene: TRBJ2-7
V gene: TRBV20-1
CDR3 DNA: TGCAGTGCTAAGGGGGCCTACGAGCAGTACTTC
CDR3 protein: CSAKGAYEQYF

D gene: TRBD1
clone size: .
J gene: TRBJ2-1
V gene: TRBV5-1
CDR3 DNA: TGCGCCAGCAGCACGGACAGGGTTTACAATGAGCAGTTCTTC
CDR3 protein: CASSTDRVYNEQFF

D gene: .
clone size: .
J gene: TRBJ1-4
V gene: TRBV28
CDR3 DNA: TGTGCCAGCAGTCCACACGGGACTAATGAAAAACTGTTTTTT
CDR3 protein: CASSPHGTNEKLFF

D gene: TRBD1
clone size: .
J gene: TRBJ1-4
V gene: TRBV11-2
CDR3 DNA: TGTGCCAGCAACGCCGGACAGGGGAGGATCAAGACTAATGAAAAACTGTTTTTT
CDR3 protein: CASNAGQGRIKTNEKLFF

D gene: TRBD2
clone size: .
J gene: TRBJ2-1
V gene: TRBV6-5
CDR3 DNA: TGTGCCAGCAGCGGACTAGCGGGATACAATGAGCAGTTCTTC
CDR3 protein: CASSGLAGYNEQFF

D gene: TRBD1
clone size: .
J gene: TRBJ1-2
V gene: TRBV9
CDR3 DNA: TGTGCCAGCACAGGAGGGGGCGGCGGCTACACCTTC
CDR3 protein: CASTGGGGGYTF

D gene: TRBD2
clone size: .
J gene: TRBJ2-1
V gene: TRBV6-6
CDR3 DNA: TGTGCCAGCAGTTTAGGGACTAGCGGGAGCCTTGAGCAGTTCTTC
CDR3 protein: CASSLGTSGSLEQFF

D gene: .
clone size: .
J gene: TRBJ1-2
V gene: TRBV7-2
CDR3 DNA: TGTGCCAGCAGCTCCAGGGTCGGAGGCTACACCTTC
CDR3 protein: CASSSRVGGYTF

D gene: .
clone size: once
J gene: TRBJ1-2
V gene: TRBV20-1
CDR3 DNA: TGCAGTGCTAGTCTGGGGGGCTATGGCTACACCTTC
CDR3 protein: CSASLGGYGYTF

D gene: TRBD1
clone size: .
J gene: TRBJ1-5
V gene: TRBV19
CDR3 DNA: TGTGCCAGTAGCTGGGGACAGACTGGGAATCAGCCCCAGCATTTT
CDR3 protein: CASSWGQTGNQPQHF

D gene: .
clone size: .
J gene: TRBJ2-3
V gene: TRBV6-6
CDR3 DNA: TGTGCCAGCGGGCTCTCATCGCAGAGCCCGCGGCAGTATTTT
CDR3 protein: CASGLSSQSPRQYF

D gene: .
clone size: .
J gene: TRBJ2-1
V gene: TRBV27
CDR3 DNA: TGTGCCAGCAACCAGGGTTCCTACAATGAGCAGTTCTTC
CDR3 protein: CASNQGSYNEQFF

D gene: .
clone size: .
J gene: TRBJ2-2
V gene: TRBV3-1/TRBV3-2
CDR3 DNA: TGTGCCAGCAGCCTCCGGGCCGGGGAGCTGTTTTTT
CDR3 protein: CASSLRAGELFF

D gene: .
clone size: .
J gene: TRBJ2-1
V gene: TRBV21-1
CDR3 DNA: TGTGCCAGCAGCGACCCGGGACTAGCGAAATCTGTCCGTATGGGAATCAATGAGCAGTTCTTC
CDR3 protein: CASSDPGLAKSVRMGINEQFF

D gene: .
clone size: .
J gene: TRBJ2-7
V gene: TRBV5-6
CDR3 DNA: TGTGCCAGCAGCTTTCATACAGGAACGAAAATTTACGAGCAGTACTTC
CDR3 protein: CASSFHTGTKIYEQYF

D gene: .
clone size: .
J gene: TRBJ2-7
V gene: TRBV27
CDR3 DNA: TGTGCCAGCAGTTTATCGCCCCTAAGAGGGCTCTACGAGCAGTACTTC
CDR3 protein: CASSLSPLRGLYEQYF

D gene: TRBD1
clone size: .
J gene: TRBJ2-7
V gene: TRBV10-3
CDR3 DNA: TGTGCCATCAGTGAGTATGGACAGGCGGAGCAGTACTTC
CDR3 protein: CAISEYGQAEQYF

D gene: .
clone size: .
J gene: TRBJ2-1
V gene: TRBV19
CDR3 DNA: TGTGCCAGTAGTACGGACAGGGTCGGGACTAGCCTCTTAAGGGCGCAGTTCTTC
CDR3 protein: CASSTDRVGTSLLRAQFF

D gene: TRBD1
clone size: .
J gene: TRBJ1-3
V gene: TRBV6-5
CDR3 DNA: TGTGCCAGCGTTACAGGGGACAGAAACACCATATATTTT
CDR3 protein: CASVTGDRNTIYF

D gene: .
clone size: .
J gene: TRBJ2-3
V gene: TRBV20-1
CDR3 DNA: TGCAGTGCTAGTCCCCAGGATACGCAGTATTTT
CDR3 protein: CSASPQDTQYF

D gene: .
clone size: .
J gene: TRBJ2-7
V gene: TRBV7-9
CDR3 DNA: TGTGCCAGCAGCTTAGCTAGTAAGGAGCAGTACTTC
CDR3 protein: CASSLASKEQYF

D gene: .
clone size: .
J gene: TRBJ2-2
V gene: TRBV5-1
CDR3 DNA: TGCGCCAGCAGCTTGGAGCGACTCCGGACCGGGGAGCTGTTTTTT
CDR3 protein: CASSLERLRTGELFF

D gene: .
clone size: .
J gene: TRBJ1-2
V gene: TRBV7-2
CDR3 DNA: TGTGCCAGCAGCTTAGAGTGGCGAGGGTCGGGCTATGGCTACACCTTC
CDR3 protein: CASSLEWRGSGYGYTF

D gene: .
clone size: .
J gene: TRBJ1-4
V gene: TRBV18
CDR3 DNA: TGTGCCAGCTCACCCAACCTATGGGGCCTGAATGAAAAACTGTTTTTT
CDR3 protein: CASSPNLWGLNEKLFF

D gene: TRBD1
clone size: .
J gene: TRBJ1-4
V gene: TRBV30
CDR3 DNA: TGTGCCTGGAGTGACAGGGGGCTGACTAATGAAAAACTGTTTTTT
CDR3 protein: CAWSDRGLTNEKLFF

D gene: TRBD1
clone size: .
J gene: TRBJ2-2
V gene: TRBV5-4
CDR3 DNA: TGTGCCAGCAGCTTGCGGGGACAGGGATCGGAGCTGTTTTTT
CDR3 protein: CASSLRGQGSELFF

D gene: .
clone size: .
J gene: TRBJ2-7
V gene: TRBV28
CDR3 DNA: TGTGCCAGCGGATTAACTAGTATTTTCTACGAGCAGTACTTC
CDR3 protein: CASGLTSIFYEQYF

D gene: .
clone size: .
J gene: TRBJ2-7
V gene: TRBV28
CDR3 DNA: TGTGCCAGCAGTTTTAAGGGGGTGGGCGAGCAGTACTTC
CDR3 protein: CASSFKGVGEQYF

D gene: TRBD1
clone size: few
J gene: TRBJ1-1
V gene: TRBV6-2/TRBV6-3
CDR3 DNA: TGTGCCAGCAGTCTGAGGGGGCAGGGGGTCGGAGCTTTCTTT
CDR3 protein: CASSLRGQGVGAFF

D gene: TRBD2
clone size: .
J gene: TRBJ2-3
V gene: TRBV6-1
CDR3 DNA: TGTGCCAGCAGTGATCTAGCGGGGTACACAGATACGCAGTATTTT
CDR3 protein: CASSDLAGYTDTQYF

D gene: TRBD1
clone size: .
J gene: TRBJ2-7
V gene: TRBV6-8
CDR3 DNA: TGTGCCAGCAGTTACTCCCCCCAGGGGGCTTGTGAGCAGTACTTC
CDR3 protein: CASSYSPQGACEQYF

D gene: .
clone size: once
J gene: TRBJ2-7
V gene: TRBV19
CDR3 DNA: TGTGCCAGTAGACCAGACGGCCAGGGCCGAGGCGAGCAGTACTTC
CDR3 protein: CASRPDGQGRGEQYF

D gene: .
clone size: .
J gene: TRBJ2-1
V gene: TRBV11-2
CDR3 DNA: TGTGCCAGCAGCTCCCCTAGGGATCGAAGGGGTGAGCAGTTCTTC
CDR3 protein: CASSSPRDRRGEQFF

D gene: TRBD1
clone size: .
J gene: TRBJ2-3
V gene: TRBV7-6
CDR3 DNA: TGTGCCAGCAGCTCAGTGACAGGGGTAACAGATACGCAGTATTTT
CDR3 protein: CASSSVTGVTDTQYF

D gene: TRBD1
clone size: .
J gene: TRBJ1-2
V gene: TRBV5-6
CDR3 DNA: TGTGCCAGCAGCTTGGAGACAGGGATGGAGCTTTACTATGGCTACACCTTC
CDR3 protein: CASSLETGMELYYGYTF

D gene: TRBD1
clone size: few
J gene: TRBJ1-1
V gene: TRBV28
CDR3 DNA: TGTGCCAGCAGCCCGGGACAGGGAGGTGAAGCTTTCTTT
CDR3 protein: CASSPGQGGEAFF

D gene: TRBD2
clone size: .
J gene: TRBJ2-1
V gene: TRBV5-1
CDR3 DNA: TGCGCCAGCAGCTGGGGACTAGCGGGAGCCTCCAATGAGCAGTTCTTC
CDR3 protein: CASSWGLAGASNEQFF

D gene: TRBD1
clone size: medium-sized
J gene: TRBJ1-2
V gene: TRBV4-2
CDR3 DNA: TGTGCCAGCAGCCAGGGGACAGGGGAGGACTATGGCTACACCTTC
CDR3 protein: CASSQGTGEDYGYTF

D gene: .
clone size: few
J gene: TRBJ1-1
V gene: TRBV5-1
CDR3 DNA: TGCGCCAGCAGCTCATTGTGGGGGGTTAGTGAAGCTTTCTTT
CDR3 protein: CASSSLWGVSEAFF

D gene: .
clone size: few
J gene: TRBJ1-3
V gene: TRBV7-8
CDR3 DNA: TGTGCCAGCAGCTTAGCCCCCCGAGGAGCTCCCTCTGGAAACACCATATATTTT
CDR3 protein: CASSLAPRGAPSGNTIYF

D gene: .
clone size: .
J gene: TRBJ2-2
V gene: TRBV29-1
CDR3 DNA: TGCAGCGTTCAGAAGACCGGGGAGCTGTTTTTT
CDR3 protein: CSVQKTGELFF

D gene: .
clone size: .
J gene: TRBJ1-4
V gene: TRBV6-5
CDR3 DNA: TGTGCCAGCAGCAGGGGCCCTCGAGAAAAACTGTTTTTT
CDR3 protein: CASSRGPREKLFF

D gene: .
clone size: .
J gene: TRBJ1-1
V gene: TRBV14
CDR3 DNA: TGTGCCAGCAGCCCGACAGGACTAGAGGAAGCTTTCTTT
CDR3 protein: CASSPTGLEEAFF

D gene: .
clone size: .
J gene: TRBJ2-5
V gene: TRBV29-1
CDR3 DNA: TGCAGCGCCGGAGTGGCGGAAGACCAAGAGACCCAGTACTTC
CDR3 protein: CSAGVAEDQETQYF